What follows are 29 T cell receptor beta chains derived from one specimen sequenced in a study of siplizumab effects on memory and regulatory T cells (dated by TCRdb to 2018 to 2020). Libraries were built with the immunoSEQ multiplex PCR assay. Sourced from immuneACCESS, this table was stored by TCRdb with only in-frame sequences that have V and J called. A share of the clones is absent; for the studies checked, an unresolved V gene accounts for under half, and the remainder has no known explanation. The sample table lists about 50,000 clones, roughly 93% of them with a count of one. More than 15% of the sample is in the top ten clones. Sequencing input: CD8+ T cells sorted from blood. All receptors derive from a human donor in good health.

The CDR3 protein is CASKPGQGNQPQHF. Here the CDR3 DNA reads TGTGCCAGTAAACCTGGACAGGGCAATCAGCCCCAGCATTTT. The V gene is TRBV19, the J gene TRBJ1-5; TRBD1 matches 7 bases. CDR3 size: 14 residues. Germline V gives CDR1 LNHDA, CDR2 SQIVND (reference sequence). J lost 2 bases, V lost 7 bases, and 5 bases had no gene match.

This rearrangement joins TRBV27 to TRBJ2-1, with 9 nucleotides matching TRBD2. The CDR3 has 14 amino acids. Per the germline V gene, CDR1 is MNHEY and CDR2 is SMNVEV (reference sequence). The J segment lost 12 bases and the V segment lost 3 bases, leaving 9 bases of the junction unmatched. Here the CDR3 reads CASSFTVAGDGQFF. The CDR3 region has the DNA TGTGCCAGCAGTTTTACGGTAGCGGGAGACGGGCAGTTCTTC.

The chain carries TRBV11-3 and TRBJ2-2, with TRBD2 matching 10 bases. The CDR3 has 18 amino acids. J gave up 6 bases and V 0 bases, and 10 bases lay outside the gene matches. Looked up from germline, CDR1 is SGHNT and CDR2 is YENEEA. The CDR3, as DNA: TGTGCCAGCAGCTTAGATTTTAGCCTAGCGGGAGTTCCCGGGGAGCTGTTTTTT. Translated: CASSLDFSLAGVPGELFF.

This clone was seen just once. The CDR3 reads CASSLLPGQGDSKFENIQYF. The DNA for the CDR3 is TGTGCCAGCAGTTTATTACCGGGACAGGGGGATTCAAAGTTCGAAAACATTCAGTACTTC. The V and J genes are TRBV27 and TRBJ2-4, with 11 nucleotides matching TRBD1. This CDR3 spans 20 amino acids. Germline V CDR1 and CDR2: MNHEY, SMNVEV (reference sequence). V lost 1 base, J lost 5 bases, and 16 bases stayed unmatched.

The rearrangement joins TRBV4-2 to TRBJ2-7; 10 nucleotides match TRBD1. CDR3 size: 16 residues. The germline V gene has CDR1 LGHNA and CDR2 YNFKEQ. The V gene end was trimmed by 2 bases and the J gene end by 3 bases; junction bases not matched to a gene: 7. In DNA form, the CDR3 reads TGTGCCAGCAGCCAACAGGGGACAGGGGACCTCTACGAGCAGTACTTC. Encoded protein: CASSQQGTGDLYEQYF.

The chain combines TRBV27 with TRBJ1-2; no reliable D call. The CDR3 spans 15 residues. Germline values: CDR1 MNHEY, CDR2 SMNVEV (reference sequence). V was cut by 9 bases and J by 4 bases, with 21 bases left in between. This chain's CDR3 is CARSGRSRRCYGYTF. The CDR3 region has the DNA TGTGCCAGATCCGGACGGAGCCGCCGATGCTATGGCTACACCTTC.

This clone was observed once. V usage is TRBV6-5 and J usage is TRBJ2-7, with 8 bases aligning to TRBD1. Trimming took 5 bases from V and 3 from J; bases not matched to a gene: 3. Germline-derived CDR1 and CDR2 are MNHEY and SVGAGI. This CDR3 has 13 residues. The CDR3 spells CASSADRGYEQYF. The CDR3 DNA reads TGTGCCAGCAGTGCCGACAGGGGCTACGAGCAGTACTTC.

The CDR3 DNA reads as TGTGCCAGCAGTGAAAGGGGGCGAGCCCTCCAAGAGACCCAGTACTTC. Protein product: CASSERGRALQETQYF. This chain joins TRBV2 and TRBJ2-5; 7 bases align to TRBD1. CDR3 length equals 16 residues. The germline V gene encodes CDR1 SNHLY and CDR2 FYNNEI. V lost 2 bases to trimming and J lost 1 base; unmatched junction nucleotides: 7.

This sequence joins TRBV28 and TRBJ2-7, with a possible D match to TRBD2 (5 bases). The ends were cut back, 2 bases at V and 0 bases at J, with 14 bases in the middle. Germline lookup yields CDR1 MDHEN and CDR2 SYDVKM. The CDR3 is 16 amino acids. Here the CDR3 DNA reads TGTGCCAGCAGTTTAGGGCAGGACTTTCCCTCCTACGAGCAGTACTTC. This gives the protein CASSLGQDFPSYEQYF.

The rearrangement links TRBV5-6 to TRBJ1-1; D is unresolved. This CDR3 comprises 13 residues. Germline V gene sequence: CDR1 SGHDT, CDR2 YYEEEE. Trimming removed 5 bases from V and 4 bases from J, with 12 bases in between. The CDR3 protein is CASSWTDGTEAFF. The CDR3, as DNA: TGTGCCAGCAGTTGGACGGACGGCACTGAAGCTTTCTTT.

V usage is TRBV27 and J usage is TRBJ2-5; D is uncertain. Looked up from germline, CDR1 is MNHEY and CDR2 is SMNVEV (reference sequence). V gave up 2 bases and J gave up 2 bases, with 12 bases separating them. This CDR3 has 15 residues. CDR3 region: CASSLILANQETQYF. The CDR3 DNA sequence: TGTGCCAGCAGTTTAATTTTAGCCAATCAAGAGACCCAGTACTTC.

The chain links TRBV28 to TRBJ2-3; D remains ambiguous. V was cut by 7 bases and J by 4 bases, with 9 bases left in between. The CDR3 is 12 residues long. CDR1 and CDR2 (germline): MDHEN, SYDVKM. The CDR3 sequence: CASTSGPDTQYF. In DNA, the CDR3 is TGTGCCAGCACAAGTGGCCCAGATACGCAGTATTTT.

The chain couples TRBV10-2 to TRBJ2-7, with D unresolved. Trimming took 4 bases from V and 2 from J, leaving 12 bases between them. Looked up from germline, CDR1 is WSHSY and CDR2 is SAAADI. This CDR3 has 14 amino acids. CDR3 bases: TGCGCCAGCAGTGCTGGGCAGCCCCCCTACGAGCAGTACTTC. As protein: CASSAGQPPYEQYF.

The chain has TRBV10-2 and TRBJ2-5; maybe TRBD2 (6 bases). V lost 7 bases and J 5 bases, leaving 20 bases between the germline ends. The CDR3 extends over 15 amino acids. Germline V gene data show CDR1 as WSHSY and CDR2 as SAAADI. CDR3 nucleotides: TGCGCCAGCACAAAAACCCCCGGGACTGGGGAGACCCAGTACTTC. Its protein is CASTKTPGTGETQYF.

The chain joins TRBV5-1 to TRBJ2-2; TRBD2 matches 7 bases. The V segment lost 0 bases and the J segment 6 bases; nucleotides outside the gene matches: 11. This CDR3 is 17 amino acids long. Germline CDR1 reads SGHRS; CDR2 reads YFSETQ. CDR3 in amino acids: CASSLGPGREKAGELFF. CDR3 nucleotides: TGCGCCAGCAGCTTGGGCCCAGGGCGGGAGAAAGCCGGGGAGCTGTTTTTT.

The CDR3 nucleotides read TGTGCCAGCAGCCCGGCGACTAGATTAGAGCAGTACTTC. This gives the protein CASSPATRLEQYF. J is TRBJ2-7 and V is TRBV11-2; D is possibly TRBD2 (6 bases). This CDR3 region has 13 residues. CDR1 and CDR2 from the germline V gene are SGHAT and FQNNGV. Trimming shortened V by 5 bases and J by 7 bases, and 15 bases separated the two germline ends.

J is TRBJ2-3 and V is TRBV7-9; 14 nucleotides align to TRBD2. Germline V gene lookup returns CDR1 SEHNR and CDR2 FQNEAQ (reference sequence). This CDR3 has 16 residues. Trimming removed 5 bases from V and 5 bases from J; junction bases left unmatched: 6. The CDR3 DNA reads as TGTGCCAGCAGCAAAGGGACTAGCGGGAGAGTAGATACGCAGTATTTT. Amino acid sequence: CASSKGTSGRVDTQYF.

The chain couples TRBV28 to TRBJ2-7; 7 bases align to TRBD2. The CDR3 has 14 amino acids. V was pared by 2 bases and J by 5 bases, with 6 bases of the junction left unmatched. Germline V gene lookup returns CDR1 MDHEN and CDR2 SYDVKM. This CDR3 is CASSLVGGLNEQYF. Written as DNA, the CDR3 is TGTGCCAGCAGTTTAGTGGGAGGGCTTAACGAGCAGTACTTC.

The CDR3 region is CASGIRGNQPQHF. DNA for the CDR3: TGTGCCAGCGGTATCCGGGGGAATCAGCCCCAGCATTTT. This chain connects TRBV27 to TRBJ1-5; weak D call: TRBD1 (5 bases). CDR1 is MNHEY, CDR2 SMNVEV, per germline (reference sequence). Trimming left V 8 bases short and J 4 bases short, with 12 bases between. The CDR3 has 13 residues.

V usage is TRBV6-5 and J usage is TRBJ1-1, with D possibly being TRBD1 (5 bases). This CDR3 region has 16 residues. CDR1 and CDR2 (germline): MNHEY, SVGAGI. With 0 bases removed from V and 0 bases from J, the gap between germline ends came to 11 bases. CDR3 sequence reads: CASSYSVDSMNTEAFF. Here the CDR3 DNA reads TGTGCCAGCAGTTACTCCGTCGACAGTATGAACACTGAAGCTTTCTTT.

This chain connects TRBV6-5 to TRBJ1-1, with D tentatively TRBD1 (5 bases). The V gene lost 0 bases and the J gene lost 7 bases, with 6 bases spanning the gap. CDR1 is MNHEY, CDR2 SVGAGI, per germline. The CDR3 length is 12 residues. The CDR3 DNA reads TGTGCCAGCAGTTACTCGAGGGGTGAAGCTTTCTTT. Protein sequence: CASSYSRGEAFF.

In its sample, this clone was seen once. CDR3 in DNA: TGTGCCAGCAGCTCACTACCAGGGGAGAGGGCCTCGGGGGATACGCAGTATTTT. Amino acid sequence: CASSSLPGERASGDTQYF. V is TRBV7-9 and J is TRBJ2-3; weak D call: TRBD1 (6 bases). V gave up 4 bases and J gave up 6 bases, with 26 bases separating them. CDR1 is SEHNR and CDR2 is FQNEAQ in the germline V gene (reference sequence). This CDR3 comprises 18 residues. The full variable domain, completed using reference TRBV7-9 and TRBJ2-3, is DTGVSQNPRHKITKRGQNVTFRCDPISEHNRLYWYRQTLGQGPEFLTYFQNEAQLEKSRLLSDRFSAERPKGSFSTLEIQRTEQGDSAMYLCASSSLPGERASGDTQYFGPGTRLTVL.

J is TRBJ2-2 and V is TRBV28; 7 bases agree with TRBD1. The CDR3 has 15 amino acids. Germline assignment: CDR1 MDHEN and CDR2 SYDVKM. J lost 6 bases, V lost 6 bases, and 10 bases had no gene match. For the CDR3, the DNA is TGTGCCAGCAGCCAGACAGGGAATGGGGCCGGGGAGCTGTTTTTT. Amino acids: CASSQTGNGAGELFF.

The V call is TRBV7-8, the J call TRBJ2-7; D gene ambiguous. The germline gives CDR1 SGHVS, CDR2 FQNEAQ. The CDR3 has 12 residues. V was clipped by 3 bases and J by 1 base, with 4 bases between them. CDR3 sequence: CASSFRSYEQYF. CDR3 bases: TGTGCCAGCAGCTTTCGTTCCTACGAGCAGTACTTC.

The chain is built from TRBV7-8 and TRBJ1-5; D gene unclear. V lost 1 base and J lost 6, with 10 bases in between. This CDR3 is 14 amino acids long. Germline lookup yields CDR1 SGHVS and CDR2 FQNEAQ. The CDR3 is CASSLVRRAQPQHF. The CDR3 DNA reads TGTGCCAGCAGCTTAGTTCGGAGGGCTCAGCCCCAGCATTTT.

The chain couples TRBV9 to TRBJ2-2; perhaps D is TRBD1 or TRBD2 (5 bases each). The length of the CDR3 is 16 residues. CDR1 is SGDLS and CDR2 is YYNGEE in the germline V gene. V gave up 0 bases and J gave up 5 bases, with 14 bases separating them. CDR3 residues: CASSVVHGAATGELFF. In DNA, the CDR3 is TGTGCCAGCAGCGTAGTTCACGGGGCGGCTACCGGGGAGCTGTTTTTT.

The chain recombines TRBV6-4 with TRBJ2-7; no clear D gene. The CDR3 consists of 13 residues. The germline V gene has CDR1 MRHNA and CDR2 SNTAGT. Trimming took off 3 bases at V and 6 bases at J, with 12 bases between the two ends. In DNA form, the CDR3 reads TGTGCCAGCAGTGAACCCGCCAGACTCGAGCAGTACTTC. This encodes CASSEPARLEQYF.

In this sample, this clone turned up once. The genes are TRBV27 and TRBJ2-1, with TRBD2 matching over 14 bases. V shed 4 bases and J 5 bases; nucleotides not matched to a gene: 4. CDR3 length: 16 residues. Germline CDR1 reads MNHEY; CDR2 reads SMNVEV (reference sequence). CDR3 sequence: CASSSRLAGGNNEQFF. CDR3 in DNA: TGTGCCAGCAGTTCTAGACTAGCGGGAGGGAACAATGAGCAGTTCTTC.

This chain connects TRBV28 to TRBJ2-3; 8 positions match TRBD2. V lost 5 bases and J lost 1; bases outside the gene matches: 8. Germline V gene sequence: CDR1 MDHEN, CDR2 SYDVKM. This CDR3 is 16 amino acids long. Here the CDR3 DNA reads TGTGCCAGCAGTACCCCTAGCGGGCTGGGCACAGATACGCAGTATTTT. This codes for CASSTPSGLGTDTQYF.